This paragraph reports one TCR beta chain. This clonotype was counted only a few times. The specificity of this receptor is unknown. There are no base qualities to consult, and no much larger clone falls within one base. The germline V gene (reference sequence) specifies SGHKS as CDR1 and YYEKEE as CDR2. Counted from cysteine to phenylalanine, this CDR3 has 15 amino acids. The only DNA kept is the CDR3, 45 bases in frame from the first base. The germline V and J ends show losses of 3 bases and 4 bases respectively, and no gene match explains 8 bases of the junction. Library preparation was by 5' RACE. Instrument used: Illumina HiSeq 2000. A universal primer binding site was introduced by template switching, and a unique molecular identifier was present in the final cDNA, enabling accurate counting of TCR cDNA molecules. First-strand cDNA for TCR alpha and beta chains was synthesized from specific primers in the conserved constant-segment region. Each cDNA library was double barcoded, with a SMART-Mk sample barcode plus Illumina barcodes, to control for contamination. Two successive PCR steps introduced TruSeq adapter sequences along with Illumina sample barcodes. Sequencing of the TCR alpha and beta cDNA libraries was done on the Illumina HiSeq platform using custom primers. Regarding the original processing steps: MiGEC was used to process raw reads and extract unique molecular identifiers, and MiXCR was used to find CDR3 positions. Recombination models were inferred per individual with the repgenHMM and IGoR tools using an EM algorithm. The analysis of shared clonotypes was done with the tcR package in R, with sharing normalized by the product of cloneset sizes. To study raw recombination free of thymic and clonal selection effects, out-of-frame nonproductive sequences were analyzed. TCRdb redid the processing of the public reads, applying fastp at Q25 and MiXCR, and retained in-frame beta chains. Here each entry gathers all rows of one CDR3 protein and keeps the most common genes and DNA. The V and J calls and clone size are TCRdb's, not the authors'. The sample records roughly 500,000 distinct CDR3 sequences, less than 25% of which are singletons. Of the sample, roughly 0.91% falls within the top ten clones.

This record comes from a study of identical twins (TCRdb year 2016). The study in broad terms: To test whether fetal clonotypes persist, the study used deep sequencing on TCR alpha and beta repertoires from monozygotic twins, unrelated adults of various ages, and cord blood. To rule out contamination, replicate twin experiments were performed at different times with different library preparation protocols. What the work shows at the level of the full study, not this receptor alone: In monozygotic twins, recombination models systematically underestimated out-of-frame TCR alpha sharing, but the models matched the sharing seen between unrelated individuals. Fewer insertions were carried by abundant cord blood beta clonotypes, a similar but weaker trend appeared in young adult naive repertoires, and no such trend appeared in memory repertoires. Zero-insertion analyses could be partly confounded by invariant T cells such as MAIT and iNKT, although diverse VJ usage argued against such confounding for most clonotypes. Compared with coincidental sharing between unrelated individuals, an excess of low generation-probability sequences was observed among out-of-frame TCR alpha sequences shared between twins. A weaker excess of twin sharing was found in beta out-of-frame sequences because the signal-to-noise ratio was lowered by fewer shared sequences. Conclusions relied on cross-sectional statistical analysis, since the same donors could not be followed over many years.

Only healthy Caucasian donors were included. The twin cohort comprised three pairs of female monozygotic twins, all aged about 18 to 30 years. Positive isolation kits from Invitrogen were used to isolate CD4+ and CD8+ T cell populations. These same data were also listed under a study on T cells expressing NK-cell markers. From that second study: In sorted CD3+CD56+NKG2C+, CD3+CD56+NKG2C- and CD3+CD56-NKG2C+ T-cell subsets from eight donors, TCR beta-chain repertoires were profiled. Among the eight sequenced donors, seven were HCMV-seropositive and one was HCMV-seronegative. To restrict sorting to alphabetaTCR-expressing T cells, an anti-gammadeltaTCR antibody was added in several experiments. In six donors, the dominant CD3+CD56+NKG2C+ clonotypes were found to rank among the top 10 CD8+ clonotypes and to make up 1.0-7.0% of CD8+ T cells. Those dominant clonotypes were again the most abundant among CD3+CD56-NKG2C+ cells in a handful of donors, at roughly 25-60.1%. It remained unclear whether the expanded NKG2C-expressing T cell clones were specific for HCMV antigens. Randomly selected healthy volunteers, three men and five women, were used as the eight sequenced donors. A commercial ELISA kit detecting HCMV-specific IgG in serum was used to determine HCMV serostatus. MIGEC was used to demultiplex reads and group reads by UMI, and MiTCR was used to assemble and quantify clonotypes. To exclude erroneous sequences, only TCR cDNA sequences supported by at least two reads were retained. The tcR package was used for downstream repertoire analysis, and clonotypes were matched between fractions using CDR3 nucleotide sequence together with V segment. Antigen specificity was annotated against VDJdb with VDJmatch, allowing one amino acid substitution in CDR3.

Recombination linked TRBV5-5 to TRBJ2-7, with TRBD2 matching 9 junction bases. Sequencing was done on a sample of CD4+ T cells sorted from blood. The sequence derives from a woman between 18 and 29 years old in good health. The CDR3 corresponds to CASSWDGTSTYEQYF. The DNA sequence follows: TGTGCCAGCAGCTGGGATGGGACTAGCACGTACGAGCAGTACTTC.